The clone carrying this T cell receptor (beta chain) appeared many times. Antigen specificity is unknown. The data stem from a study of T cells in Graves' hyperthyroidism and ophthalmopathy. Regarding the study as a whole: Most clonotypes expanded in thyroid above 0.001 were likewise present in blood. From stable hyperthyroidism, ophthalmopathy was separated by a 13 V-J model. The model predicted ophthalmopathy a median roughly 6.5 months before onset.

Germline assignment: CDR1 SGHVS and CDR2 FQNEAQ. Trimming left V 1 base short and J 7 bases short, with 14 bases between. CDR3 length: 14 residues. Clinical symptoms, serum thyroxine and TRAb, thyroid ultrasound and orbital computed tomography together formed the diagnostic basis. TCR beta CDR3 regions were amplified from RNA transcripts. A first-round RT-PCR of the TCR CDR3 used the HTBI primer set. TCRdb redid the calling of the multiplex PCR reads with MiXCR, one entry per CDR3 protein. Here the sample spans about 520,000 distinct CDR3 sequences, roughly a quarter being singletons. The sequence was collected from a woman aged 25 to 45 with Graves' ophthalmopathy. Sequenced sample: blood. The chain is built from TRBV7-8 and TRBJ2-7; D perhaps matches TRBD2 (6 bases). The DNA of the CDR3 is TGTGCCAGCAGCTTAGTGGGGCCAGGGAGGGAGCAGTACTTC. This gives the protein CASSLVGPGREQYF.